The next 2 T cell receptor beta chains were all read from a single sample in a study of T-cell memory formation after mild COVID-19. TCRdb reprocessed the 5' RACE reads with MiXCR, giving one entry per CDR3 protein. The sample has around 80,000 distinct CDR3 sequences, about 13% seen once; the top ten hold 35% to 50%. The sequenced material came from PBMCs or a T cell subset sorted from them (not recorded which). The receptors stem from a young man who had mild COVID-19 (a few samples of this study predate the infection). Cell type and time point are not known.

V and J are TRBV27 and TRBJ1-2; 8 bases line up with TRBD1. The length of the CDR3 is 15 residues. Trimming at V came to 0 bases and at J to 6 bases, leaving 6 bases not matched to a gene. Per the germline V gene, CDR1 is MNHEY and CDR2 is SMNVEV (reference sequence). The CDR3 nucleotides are TGTGCCAGCAGTTTATCCCAGGGGGCGATGGATGGCTACACCTTC. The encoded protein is CASSLSQGAMDGYTF.

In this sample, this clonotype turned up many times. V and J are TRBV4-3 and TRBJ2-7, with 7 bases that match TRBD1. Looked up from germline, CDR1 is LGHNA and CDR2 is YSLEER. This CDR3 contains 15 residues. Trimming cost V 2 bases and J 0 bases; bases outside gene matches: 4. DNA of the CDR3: TGCGCCAGCAGCCAAACAGGGGACGGCTCCTACGAGCAGTACTTC. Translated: CASSQTGDGSYEQYF.